The following is a T cell receptor (beta chain) sequence with its context. TCRdb keeps only in-frame clones here, not all; method: immunoSEQ multiplex PCR. The sample shows hundreds of thousands of clones, 70% to 90% of them seen only once. The data belong to a study of blood T cell repertoires in COVID-19. Losses at the gene ends were 3 bases for V and 9 bases for J; bases not matched to a gene: 5. The CDR3 covers 12 residues. Germline-derived CDR1 and CDR2 are MNHEY and SMNVEV (reference sequence). The TCR comes from a woman aged 30 to 39 who had been exposed to COVID-19. The rearrangement links TRBV27 to TRBJ2-7, with 7 positions matching TRBD1. What was sequenced was PBMCs or T cells enriched from blood (not recorded which). The CDR3 nucleotides are TGTGCCAGCAGTTTGGGAAGGGGGCCGCAGTACTTC. Amino acids: CASSLGRGPQYF.